This entry features one T cell receptor (beta chain) sequence. Its target is unknown. This CDR3 comprises 15 residues. The J segment lost 7 bases and the V segment lost 6 bases, leaving 16 bases of the junction unmatched. The germline gives CDR1 SQVTM, CDR2 ANQGSEA. The authors extracted at least 5 micrograms of total RNA per sample. The sample comes from a study of blood T cells in healthy people across ages. Next came a second PCR, run for roughly 7 to 12 cycles, which used a sample-barcoded 5' primer along with a J-beta primer mix. Via MiXCR, TCRdb re-called the 5' RACE reads, giving one row per CDR3 protein. The data contain almost 800,000 distinct CDR3 sequences, about 62% of them singletons. Study-level points and caveats: Naive T cell percentage by flow cytometry tracked strongly with beta diversity. Estimates of total diversity, which came from one million sequenced T cells, were considered to be underestimates.

The chain is built from TRBV29-1 and TRBJ1-2, with TRBD1 identical over 8 bases. The sample comprised blood. The sequence was collected from a man aged 25-45 years in good health. CDR3 protein: CSVLGGGQGRLGYTF. The CDR3 bases are TGCAGCGTCCTTGGGGGCGGACAGGGAAGGCTTGGCTACACCTTC.